This entry lists 30 T cell receptor beta chains sequenced from one sample in a study of blood T cell repertoires in COVID-19. Clones were sequenced by immunoSEQ multiplex PCR, and TCRdb holds only the in-frame ones, with some missing. Among roughly 66,000 clones, over 80% were seen once, and the ten largest hold under 8.5%. Material: peripheral blood. The receptors were sampled from a human donor in a cohort sampled during active COVID-19.

A few counts support this clone. Other DNA sequences in this sample translate to the same CDR3. The chain uses TRBV6-2 or TRBV6-3 and TRBJ2-2; D is ambiguous. CDR3 length equals 14 residues. V gave up 3 bases and J gave up 2 bases, with 7 bases separating them. Germline values: CDR1 MNHEY, CDR2 SVGEGT. The chain's CDR3 is CASSYGRNTGELFF. CDR3 nucleotide sequence: TGTGCCAGCAGTTATGGCCGTAACACCGGGGAGCTGTTTTTT.

The chain combines TRBV7-2 with TRBJ2-5; D is possibly TRBD2 (5 bases). The V end lost 1 base, the J end lost 1 base, and 10 bases lay between the germline ends. Germline assignment: CDR1 SGHTA and CDR2 FQGNSA. The CDR3 is made up of 15 amino acids. CDR3 in DNA: TGTGCCAGCAGCTTAGAGTCTAGCCCCCAAGAGACCCAGTACTTC. Protein product: CASSLESSPQETQYF.

This sequence joins TRBV9 and TRBJ2-7; weak D call: TRBD2 (7 bases). Germline V gene lookup returns CDR1 SGDLS and CDR2 YYNGEE. This CDR3 is 16 amino acids long. The V and J ends lost 0 bases and 2 bases respectively, with 15 bases between them. The CDR3, as DNA: TGTGCCAGCAGCGTAGGAGGTGGGGGGGCCACCTACGAGCAGTACTTC. It is translated as CASSVGGGGATYEQYF.

The chain recombines TRBV5-6 with TRBJ2-3; TRBD1 matches 7 bases. CDR1 is SGHDT and CDR2 is YYEEEE in the germline V gene. Unmatched junction bases numbered 17, after V lost 5 bases and J lost 2 bases. This CDR3 spans 18 amino acids. CDR3 sequence (DNA): TGTGCCAGCAGAGGGCAGGGGGTTCGTCTTGAATCCACAGATACGCAGTATTTT. It encodes CASRGQGVRLESTDTQYF.

The V call is TRBV7-3, the J call TRBJ1-2; 10 bases line up with TRBD1. Germline V CDR1 and CDR2: SGHTA, FQGTGA. V was pared by 0 bases and J by 3 bases, with 1 base of the junction left unmatched. The CDR3 is 15 amino acids. CDR3 sequence (DNA): TGTGCCAGCAGCTTAACCGGGACAGGGGACTATGGCTACACCTTC. This sequence encodes CASSLTGTGDYGYTF.

This chain links TRBV6-6 with TRBJ1-5; 11 nucleotides match TRBD1. The CDR3 contains 13 residues. Germline loops: CDR1 MNHNY, CDR2 SVGAGI (reference sequence). Trimming removed 7 bases from V and 8 bases from J; junction bases left unmatched: 4. CDR3 amino acids: CASNKGQGEPQHF. In DNA, the CDR3 is TGTGCCAGCAACAAGGGACAGGGGGAGCCCCAGCATTTT.

For this clone: The junction shows a germline mismatch at one end, possibly a read error. The chain couples TRBV7-7 to TRBJ2-3, with D tentatively TRBD2 (6 bases). Germline-derived CDR1 and CDR2 are SSHAT and FNYEAQ (reference sequence). There are 16 residues in the CDR3. This CDR3 reads CASIPPSAIYTDTQYF. Written as DNA, the CDR3 is TGTGCTAGCATCCCACCTAGCGCGATATACACAGATACGCAGTATTTT.

The chain links TRBV10-3 to TRBJ1-6; D is uncertain. The CDR3 length is 14 residues. The V end lost 5 bases, the J end lost 7 bases, and 12 bases lay between the germline ends. The germline gives CDR1 ENHRY, CDR2 SYGVKD. The CDR3 loop reads CAISRDGVNSPLHF. CDR3 nucleotide sequence: TGTGCCATCAGTCGCGACGGAGTAAATTCACCCCTCCACTTT.

V and J are TRBV6-5 and TRBJ2-5; tentatively, D is TRBD1 (5 bases). This CDR3 comprises 16 residues. The V end was cut by 2 bases, the J end by 2 bases, with 15 bases between. Looked up from germline, CDR1 is MNHEY and CDR2 is SVGAGI. In DNA form, the CDR3 reads TGTGCCAGCAGTTACGGTCTGGGGCTGAAACAAGAGACCCAGTACTTC. Translated: CASSYGLGLKQETQYF.

The gene calls are TRBV19 and TRBJ1-4; possibly TRBD1 for D (6 bases). The CDR3 spans 14 residues. V was clipped by 8 bases and J by 7 bases, with 17 bases between them. Germline V gene data show CDR1 as LNHDA and CDR2 as SQIVND (reference sequence). CDR3 DNA: TGTGCCAGTGAGAAGGGGGTTTCGGGTGAAAAACTGTTTTTT. This codes for CASEKGVSGEKLFF. The full variable domain, completed using reference TRBV19 and TRBJ1-4, is DGGITQSPKYLFRKEGQNVTLSCEQNLNHDAMYWYRQDPGQGLRLIYYSQIVNDFQKGDIAEGYSVSREKKESFPLTVTSAQKNPTAFYLCASEKGVSGEKLFFGSGTQLSVL.

This clone was counted between two and nine times. This sequence joins TRBV7-9 and TRBJ2-2; 7 positions match TRBD1. This CDR3 spans 16 amino acids. Trimming took 2 bases from V and 0 from J; bases not matched to a gene: 3. Germline V gives CDR1 SEHNR, CDR2 FQNEAQ (reference sequence). CDR3 bases: TGTGCCAGCAGCTTAATCGGGACAGCGAACACCGGGGAGCTGTTTTTT. It encodes CASSLIGTANTGELFF. The full variable domain, completed using reference TRBV7-9 and TRBJ2-2, is DTGVSQNPRHKITKRGQNVTFRCDPISEHNRLYWYRQTLGQGPEFLTYFQNEAQLEKSRLLSDRFSAERPKGSFSTLEIQRTEQGDSAMYLCASSLIGTANTGELFFGEGSRLTVL.

This chain links TRBV20-1 with TRBJ2-1; D uncertain. V lost 0 bases and J 9 bases, leaving 3 bases between the germline ends. The CDR3 is 10 residues long. Per the germline V gene, CDR1 is DFQATT and CDR2 is SNEGSKA (reference sequence). The CDR3 protein is CSARDREQFF. CDR3 bases: TGCAGTGCTAGAGATCGTGAGCAGTTCTTC.

V gene TRBV18 combines with J gene TRBJ2-1; weak D call: TRBD1 (6 bases). Germline V gene lookup returns CDR1 KGHSH and CDR2 LQKENI. Trimming took 1 base from V and 9 from J, leaving 10 bases between them. This CDR3 is 13 amino acids long. The CDR3 DNA sequence: TGTGCCAGCTCACCACTCAGGGGTGGTGAGCAGTTCTTC. This sequence encodes CASSPLRGGEQFF.

This chain joins TRBV4-1 and TRBJ2-3; D possibly corresponds to TRBD2 (6 bases). This CDR3 comprises 15 residues. Germline V gene data show CDR1 as MGHRA and CDR2 as YSYEKL. Between the trimmed V and J ends, which lost 4 bases and 3 bases, there was a span of 14 bases. CDR3 amino acids: CASSPGPRGTDTQYF. Here the CDR3 DNA reads TGCGCCAGCAGCCCGGGACCCCGGGGGACAGATACGCAGTATTTT.

The rearrangement uses TRBV19 and TRBJ2-7, with D possibly being TRBD1 (5 bases). Germline V CDR1 and CDR2: LNHDA, SQIVND (reference sequence). CDR3 length: 14 residues. V lost 9 bases to trimming and J lost 5 bases, with 20 bases between them. CDR3 nucleotide sequence: TGTGCCAGACCTCCTGTTTGGGGCAGGGACGAGCAGTACTTC. This gives the protein CARPPVWGRDEQYF. Using reference TRBV19 and TRBJ2-7 for the parts outside the CDR3, the full variable domain is DGGITQSPKYLFRKEGQNVTLSCEQNLNHDAMYWYRQDPGQGLRLIYYSQIVNDFQKGDIAEGYSVSREKKESFPLTVTSAQKNPTAFYLCARPPVWGRDEQYFGPGTRLTVT.

The gene calls are TRBV3-1 (or the pseudogene TRBV3-2) and TRBJ2-1, with D maybe TRBD1 (6 bases). Germline V gives CDR1 LGHDT, CDR2 YNNKEL (reference sequence). V lost 0 bases and J 9 bases, leaving 9 bases between the germline ends. The CDR3 loop spans 13 amino acids. The CDR3 is CASSQEGATEQFF. The CDR3 coding sequence is TGTGCCAGCAGCCAAGAGGGGGCGACTGAGCAGTTCTTC.

CDR3 sequence: CASSEGQANYGYTF. The DNA of the CDR3 is TGTGCCAGCAGTGAGGGACAGGCTAACTATGGCTACACCTTC. This chain joins TRBV28 and TRBJ1-2; 8 bases line up with TRBD1. Germline V gene lookup returns CDR1 MDHEN and CDR2 SYDVKM. CDR3 length equals 14 residues. Trimming removed 5 bases from V and 0 bases from J; junction bases left unmatched: 2.

The chain combines TRBV9 with TRBJ1-3, with D possibly matching TRBD1 (6 bases). The germline V gene encodes CDR1 SGDLS and CDR2 YYNGEE. This CDR3 region has 15 residues. The V gene lost 2 bases and the J gene lost 2 bases, with 11 bases spanning the gap. CDR3 nucleotides: TGTGCCAGCAGCGTTAAGGGGGGGACTGGAAACACCATATATTTT. Translating it yields CASSVKGGTGNTIYF.

The rearrangement links TRBV28 to TRBJ2-7, with D maybe TRBD1 (5 bases). The CDR3 covers 11 residues. Trimming stripped 6 bases from V and 6 bases from J, with 9 bases between. Germline values: CDR1 MDHEN, CDR2 SYDVKM. CDR3 nucleotide sequence: TGTGCCAGCAGGGGGCTCGGCGAGCAGTACTTC. As protein: CASRGLGEQYF.

The gene calls are TRBV19 and TRBJ1-4; D is possibly TRBD1 (6 bases). This CDR3 spans 16 amino acids. The V end was cut by 4 bases, the J end by 1 base, with 13 bases between. CDR1 is LNHDA and CDR2 is SQIVND in the germline V gene (reference sequence). The CDR3 DNA sequence: TGTGCCAGTAGTAGCACAGGGTTTCGAACTAATGAAAAACTGTTTTTT. Translated, it gives CASSSTGFRTNEKLFF.

This clone was counted a few times. This chain links TRBV15 with TRBJ2-5, with D perhaps TRBD1 (6 bases). This CDR3 is built from 18 residues. The ends were cut back, 0 bases at V and 4 bases at J, with 21 bases in the middle. Per the germline V gene, CDR1 is LNHNV and CDR2 is YYDKDF (reference sequence). The CDR3 region has the DNA TGTGCCACCAGCAGAGATCGCCCGGCTGGGGGCAAGTTAGAGACCCAGTACTTC. Its protein is CATSRDRPAGGKLETQYF.

V and J are TRBV10-3 and TRBJ1-1; the D is unclear. CDR1 is ENHRY and CDR2 is SYGVKD in the germline V gene. Trimming shortened V by 0 bases and J by 4 bases, and 9 bases separated the two germline ends. There are 14 residues in the CDR3. CDR3 protein: CAISESQVGTEAFF. CDR3 DNA sequence: TGTGCCATCAGTGAGTCCCAGGTGGGCACTGAAGCTTTCTTT.

The chain combines TRBV11-2 with TRBJ2-3; D remains ambiguous. Trimming left V 0 bases short and J 6 bases short, with 10 bases between. Germline-derived CDR1 and CDR2 are SGHAT and FQNNGV. This CDR3 has 14 residues. CDR3 bases: TGTGCCAGCAGCTTAGATGGCCCCCAGGATACGCAGTATTTT. Protein sequence: CASSLDGPQDTQYF.

This chain links TRBV6-5 with TRBJ1-2, with 8 bases aligning to TRBD1. In germline, CDR1 is MNHEY, CDR2 SVGAGI. V gave up 6 bases and J gave up 7 bases; unmatched junction bases: 4. The CDR3 is 12 residues long. The CDR3 reads CASSSGQGGYTF. DNA for the CDR3: TGTGCCAGCAGCTCAGGACAGGGTGGCTACACCTTC.

The J gene is TRBJ2-1, the V gene TRBV7-2; 7 nucleotides line up with TRBD2. This CDR3 comprises 16 residues. After removal of 5 bases from V and 0 bases from J, the junction contained 7 bases not matched to a gene. In germline, CDR1 is SGHTA, CDR2 FQGNSA. CDR3 nucleotide sequence: TGTGCCAGCAGCCTGAGGCGGGGGAGCTCCTACAATGAGCAGTTCTTC. It specifies CASSLRRGSSYNEQFF.

This clone appeared a few times. The J gene is TRBJ1-3, the V gene TRBV5-1, with D tentatively TRBD1 (6 bases). Germline values: CDR1 SGHRS, CDR2 YFSETQ. V was cut by 4 bases and J by 1 base, with 6 bases left in between. This CDR3 region has 13 residues. The CDR3 DNA sequence: TGCGCCAGCAGCCAGGGGTCTGGAAACACCATATATTTT. Translation gives CASSQGSGNTIYF.

The chain combines TRBV3-1 (or the pseudogene TRBV3-2) with TRBJ2-7; TRBD2 matches at 9 bases. J lost 1 base, V lost 1 base, and 5 bases had no gene match. Germline V gene lookup returns CDR1 LGHDT and CDR2 YNNKEL (reference sequence). The CDR3 contains 16 residues. CDR3 region: CASSQAVLAGSYEQYF. The CDR3 DNA is TGTGCCAGCAGCCAAGCTGTGCTAGCGGGGTCCTACGAGCAGTACTTC.

V and J are TRBV7-2 and TRBJ1-2; tentative D call: TRBD1 (6 bases). Germline-derived CDR1 and CDR2 are SGHTA and FQGNSA. The germline V and J ends were trimmed by 5 bases and 1 base, with 11 bases remaining between them. The CDR3 length is 14 residues. The DNA of the CDR3 is TGTGCCAGCAGCCAGGACAGAATTAACTATGGCTACACCTTC. This encodes CASSQDRINYGYTF.

This chain uses TRBV27 with TRBJ2-3, with 10 positions matching TRBD2. The V gene's germline CDR1 is MNHEY and CDR2 SMNVEV (reference sequence). The CDR3 spans 18 residues. J was trimmed by 4 bases and V by 2 bases; bases with no gene match: 12. The CDR3, as DNA: TGTGCCAGCAGTTTAAAGCCCCCCCTAGCGGGAGTCCCAGATACGCAGTATTTT. This codes for CASSLKPPLAGVPDTQYF.

The J gene is TRBJ2-2, the V gene TRBV9; 10 nucleotides match TRBD1. CDR1 is SGDLS, CDR2 YYNGEE, per germline. Germline trimming cut 4 bases from V and 5 bases from J; bases unmatched to any gene: 5. CDR3 length: 15 residues. This CDR3 is CASSWTGGGTGELFF. CDR3 DNA: TGTGCCAGCAGCTGGACAGGGGGAGGGACCGGGGAGCTGTTTTTT.